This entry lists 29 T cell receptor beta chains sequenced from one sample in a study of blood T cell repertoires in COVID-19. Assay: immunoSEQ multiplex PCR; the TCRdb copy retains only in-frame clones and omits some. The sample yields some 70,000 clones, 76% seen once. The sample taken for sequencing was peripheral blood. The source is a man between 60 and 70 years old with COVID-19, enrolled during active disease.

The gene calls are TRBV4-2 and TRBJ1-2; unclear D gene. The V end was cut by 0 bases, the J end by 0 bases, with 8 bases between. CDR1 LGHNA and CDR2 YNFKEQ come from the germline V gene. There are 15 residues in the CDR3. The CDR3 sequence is CASSQDQAANYGYTF. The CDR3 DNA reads TGTGCCAGCAGCCAAGATCAGGCTGCTAACTATGGCTACACCTTC.

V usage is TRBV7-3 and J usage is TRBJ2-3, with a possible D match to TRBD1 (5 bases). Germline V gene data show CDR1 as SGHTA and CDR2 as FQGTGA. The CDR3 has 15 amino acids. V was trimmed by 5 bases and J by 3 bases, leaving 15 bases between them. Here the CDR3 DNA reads TGTGCCAGCAGCCCCGAAGGGGTTATAACAGATACGCAGTATTTT. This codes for CASSPEGVITDTQYF. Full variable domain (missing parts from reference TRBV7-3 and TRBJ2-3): GAGVSQTPSNKVTEKGKYVELRCDPISGHTALYWYRQSLGQGPEFLIYFQGTGAADDSGLPNDRFFAVRPEGSVSTLKIQRTERGDSAVYLCASSPEGVITDTQYFGPGTRLTVL.

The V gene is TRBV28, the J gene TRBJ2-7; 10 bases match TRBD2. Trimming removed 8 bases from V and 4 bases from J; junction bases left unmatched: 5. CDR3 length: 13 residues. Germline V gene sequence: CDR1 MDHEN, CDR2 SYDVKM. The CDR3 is CASSRLAGYEQYF. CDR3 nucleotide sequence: TGTGCCAGCTCCCGACTAGCGGGTTACGAGCAGTACTTC.

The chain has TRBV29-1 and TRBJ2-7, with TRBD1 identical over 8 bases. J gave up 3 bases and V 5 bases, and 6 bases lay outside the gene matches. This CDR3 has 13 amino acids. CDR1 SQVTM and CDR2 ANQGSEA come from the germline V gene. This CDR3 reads CSVRGQGNYEQYF. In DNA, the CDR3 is TGCAGCGTTAGAGGACAGGGAAACTACGAGCAGTACTTC.

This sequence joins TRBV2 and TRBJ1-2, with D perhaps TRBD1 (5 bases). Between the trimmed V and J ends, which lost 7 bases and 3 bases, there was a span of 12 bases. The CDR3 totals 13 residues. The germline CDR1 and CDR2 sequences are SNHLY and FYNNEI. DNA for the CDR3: TGTGCCAGCAACGGAGGGGTTGACTATGGCTACACCTTC. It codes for CASNGGVDYGYTF. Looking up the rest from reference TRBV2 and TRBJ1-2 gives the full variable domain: EPEVTQTPSHQVTQMGQEVILRCVPISNHLYFYWYRQILGQKVEFLVSFYNNEISEKSEIFDDQFSVERPDGSNFTLKIRSTKLEDSAMYFCASNGGVDYGYTFGSGTRLTVV.

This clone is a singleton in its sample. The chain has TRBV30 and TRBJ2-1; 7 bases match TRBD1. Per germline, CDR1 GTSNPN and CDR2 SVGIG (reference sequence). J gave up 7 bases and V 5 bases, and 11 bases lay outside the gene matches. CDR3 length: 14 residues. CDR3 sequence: CAWGQVRDRNEQFF. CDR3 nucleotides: TGTGCCTGGGGACAGGTGAGAGATCGGAATGAGCAGTTCTTC.

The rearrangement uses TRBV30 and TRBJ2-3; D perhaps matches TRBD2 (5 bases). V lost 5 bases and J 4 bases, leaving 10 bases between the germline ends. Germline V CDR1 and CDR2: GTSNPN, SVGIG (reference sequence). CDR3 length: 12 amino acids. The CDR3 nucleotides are TGTGCCTGGGATGGGAGTGCAGATACGCAGTATTTT. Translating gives CAWDGSADTQYF.

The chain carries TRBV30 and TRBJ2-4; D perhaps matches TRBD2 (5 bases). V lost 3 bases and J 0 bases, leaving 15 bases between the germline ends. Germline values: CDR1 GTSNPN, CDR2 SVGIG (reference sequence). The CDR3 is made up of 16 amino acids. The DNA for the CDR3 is TGTGCCTGGAGCTATAGACGGGATCTAGCCAAAAACATTCAGTACTTC. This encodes CAWSYRRDLAKNIQYF.

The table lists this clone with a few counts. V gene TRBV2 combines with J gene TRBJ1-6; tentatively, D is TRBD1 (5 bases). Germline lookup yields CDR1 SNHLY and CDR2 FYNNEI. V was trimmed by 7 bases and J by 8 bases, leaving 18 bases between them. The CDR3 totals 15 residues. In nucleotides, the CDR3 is TGTGCCAGCAATTGGGGGGTCCCTGGCGATTCACCCCTCCACTTT. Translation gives CASNWGVPGDSPLHF.

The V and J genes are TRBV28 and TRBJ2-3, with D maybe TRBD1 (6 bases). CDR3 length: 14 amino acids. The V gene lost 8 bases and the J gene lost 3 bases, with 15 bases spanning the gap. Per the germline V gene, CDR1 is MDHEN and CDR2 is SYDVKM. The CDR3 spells CASGRGGRTDTQYF. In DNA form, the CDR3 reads TGTGCCAGCGGCAGGGGCGGTCGAACAGATACGCAGTATTTT.

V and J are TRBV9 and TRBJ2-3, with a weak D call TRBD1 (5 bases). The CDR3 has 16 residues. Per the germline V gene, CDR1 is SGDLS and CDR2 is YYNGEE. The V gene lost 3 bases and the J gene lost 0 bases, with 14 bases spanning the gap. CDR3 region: CASSEWGRSSTDTQYF. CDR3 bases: TGTGCCAGCAGCGAGTGGGGCCGCTCTAGCACAGATACGCAGTATTTT. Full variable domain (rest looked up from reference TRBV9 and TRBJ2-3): DSGVTQTPKHLITATGQRVTLRCSPRSGDLSVYWYQQSLDQGLQFLIQYYNGEERAKGNILERFSAQQFPDLHSELNLSSLELGDSALYFCASSEWGRSSTDTQYFGPGTRLTVL.

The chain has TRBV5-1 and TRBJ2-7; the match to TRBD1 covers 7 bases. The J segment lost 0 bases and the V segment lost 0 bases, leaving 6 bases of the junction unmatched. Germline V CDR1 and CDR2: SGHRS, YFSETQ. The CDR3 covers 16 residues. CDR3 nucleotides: TGCGCCAGCAGCTTGGGGGACAGTACTAACTCCTACGAGCAGTACTTC. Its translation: CASSLGDSTNSYEQYF.

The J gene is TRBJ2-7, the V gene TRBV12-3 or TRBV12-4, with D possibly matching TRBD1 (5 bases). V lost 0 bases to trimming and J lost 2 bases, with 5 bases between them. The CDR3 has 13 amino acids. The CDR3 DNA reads TGTGCCAGCAGTTTAGCGGGGCCCTACGAGCAGTACTTC. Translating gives CASSLAGPYEQYF.

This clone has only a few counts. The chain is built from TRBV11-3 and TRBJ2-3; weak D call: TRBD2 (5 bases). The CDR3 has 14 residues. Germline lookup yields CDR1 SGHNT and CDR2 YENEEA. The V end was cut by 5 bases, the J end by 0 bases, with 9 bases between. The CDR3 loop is CASSERTSTDTQYF. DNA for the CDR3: TGTGCCAGCAGCGAGCGGACTAGCACAGATACGCAGTATTTT.

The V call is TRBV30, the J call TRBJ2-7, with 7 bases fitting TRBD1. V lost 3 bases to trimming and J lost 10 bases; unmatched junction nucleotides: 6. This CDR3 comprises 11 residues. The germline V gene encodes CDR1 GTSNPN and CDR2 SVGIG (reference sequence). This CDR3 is CAWRGNRGQYF. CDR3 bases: TGTGCCTGGAGGGGGAACAGGGGACAGTACTTC.

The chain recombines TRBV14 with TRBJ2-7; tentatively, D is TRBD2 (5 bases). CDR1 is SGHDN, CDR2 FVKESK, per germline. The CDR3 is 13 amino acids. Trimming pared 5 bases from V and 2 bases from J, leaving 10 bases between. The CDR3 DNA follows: TGTGCCAGCAGCATCCGGGGAACCTACGAGCAGTACTTC. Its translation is CASSIRGTYEQYF. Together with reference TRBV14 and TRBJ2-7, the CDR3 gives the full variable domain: EAGVTQFPSHSVIEKGQTVTLRCDPISGHDNLYWYRRVMGKEIKFLLHFVKESKQDESGMPNNRFLAERTGGTYSTLKVQPAELEDSGVYFCASSIRGTYEQYFGPGTRLTVT.

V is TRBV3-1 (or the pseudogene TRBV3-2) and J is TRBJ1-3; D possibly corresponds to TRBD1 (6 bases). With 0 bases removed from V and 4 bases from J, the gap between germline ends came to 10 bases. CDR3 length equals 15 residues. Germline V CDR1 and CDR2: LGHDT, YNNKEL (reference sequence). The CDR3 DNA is TGTGCCAGCAGCCAAGATCGACAGGAGGGAAACACCATATATTTT. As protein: CASSQDRQEGNTIYF.

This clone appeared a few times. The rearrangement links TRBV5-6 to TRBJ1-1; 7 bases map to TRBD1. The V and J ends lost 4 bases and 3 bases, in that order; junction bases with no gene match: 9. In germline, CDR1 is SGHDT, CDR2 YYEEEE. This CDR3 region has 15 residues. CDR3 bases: TGTGCCAGCAGCACAAGACAGGGCGCGTACACTGAAGCTTTCTTT. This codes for CASSTRQGAYTEAFF.

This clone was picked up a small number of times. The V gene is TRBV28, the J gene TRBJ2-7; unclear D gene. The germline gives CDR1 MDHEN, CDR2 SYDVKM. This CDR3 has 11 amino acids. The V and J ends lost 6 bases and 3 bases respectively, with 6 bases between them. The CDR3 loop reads CASSGYYEQYF. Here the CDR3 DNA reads TGTGCCAGCAGCGGGTACTACGAGCAGTACTTC.

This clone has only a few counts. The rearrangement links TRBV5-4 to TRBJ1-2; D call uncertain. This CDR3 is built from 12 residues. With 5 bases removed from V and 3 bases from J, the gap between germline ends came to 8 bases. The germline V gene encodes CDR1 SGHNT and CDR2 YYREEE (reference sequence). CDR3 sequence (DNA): TGTGCCAGCAGGCTCGGGGACTATGGCTACACCTTC. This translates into CASRLGDYGYTF.

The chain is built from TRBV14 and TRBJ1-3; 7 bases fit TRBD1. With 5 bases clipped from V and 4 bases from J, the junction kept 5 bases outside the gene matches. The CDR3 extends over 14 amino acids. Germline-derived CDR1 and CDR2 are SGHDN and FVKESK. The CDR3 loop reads CASSSRQGGNTIYF. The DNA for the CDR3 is TGTGCCAGCAGCTCCCGACAGGGCGGAAACACCATATATTTT. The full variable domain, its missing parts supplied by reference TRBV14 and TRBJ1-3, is EAGVTQFPSHSVIEKGQTVTLRCDPISGHDNLYWYRRVMGKEIKFLLHFVKESKQDESGMPNNRFLAERTGGTYSTLKVQPAELEDSGVYFCASSSRQGGNTIYFGEGSWLTVV.

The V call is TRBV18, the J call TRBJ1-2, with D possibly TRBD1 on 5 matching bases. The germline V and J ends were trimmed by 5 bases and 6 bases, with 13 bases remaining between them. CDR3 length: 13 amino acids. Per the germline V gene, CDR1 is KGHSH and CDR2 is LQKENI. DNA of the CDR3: TGTGCCAGCTCATATAGGGGCGAGGATGGCTACACCTTC. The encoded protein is CASSYRGEDGYTF.

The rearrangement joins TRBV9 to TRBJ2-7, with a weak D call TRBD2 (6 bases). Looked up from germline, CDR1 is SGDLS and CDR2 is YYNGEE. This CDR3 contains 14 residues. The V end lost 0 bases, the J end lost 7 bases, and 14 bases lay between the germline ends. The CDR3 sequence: CASSVEEGIGEQYF. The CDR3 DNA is TGTGCCAGCAGCGTAGAGGAGGGGATTGGGGAGCAGTACTTC.

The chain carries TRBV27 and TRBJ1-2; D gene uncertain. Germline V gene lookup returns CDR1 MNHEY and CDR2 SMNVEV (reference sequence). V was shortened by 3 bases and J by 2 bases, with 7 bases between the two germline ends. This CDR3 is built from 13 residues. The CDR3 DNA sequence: TGTGCCAGCAGTTTCAGTATAAACTATGGCTACACCTTC. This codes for CASSFSINYGYTF.

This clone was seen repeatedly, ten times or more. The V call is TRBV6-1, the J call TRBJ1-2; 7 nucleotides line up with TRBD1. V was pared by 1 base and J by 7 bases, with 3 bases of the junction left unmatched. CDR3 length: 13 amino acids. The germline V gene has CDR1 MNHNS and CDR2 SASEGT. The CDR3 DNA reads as TGTGCCAGCAGTGAAGGGGACAGACCTGGCTACACCTTC. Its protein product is CASSEGDRPGYTF.

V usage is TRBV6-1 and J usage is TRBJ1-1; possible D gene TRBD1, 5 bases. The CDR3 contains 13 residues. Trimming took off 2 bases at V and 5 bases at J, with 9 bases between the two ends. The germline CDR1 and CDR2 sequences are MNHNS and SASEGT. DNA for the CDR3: TGTGCCAGCAGTGAAAGGGGCTTGACTGAAGCTTTCTTT. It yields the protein CASSERGLTEAFF.

The CDR3 bases are TGTGCCAGCAGCTTGTCCGTATATGGCTACACCTTC. Translated: CASSLSVYGYTF. This rearrangement joins TRBV5-6 to TRBJ1-2; no reliable D call. V lost 1 base, J lost 5 bases, and 6 bases lay in between. The CDR3 has 12 residues. Looked up from germline, CDR1 is SGHDT and CDR2 is YYEEEE. Full variable domain (rest looked up from reference TRBV5-6 and TRBJ1-2): DAGVTQSPTHLIKTRGQQVTLRCSPKSGHDTVSWYQQALGQGPQFIFQYYEEEERQRGNFPDRFSGHQFPNYSSELNVNALLLGDSALYLCASSLSVYGYTFGSGTRLTVV.

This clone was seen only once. In DNA form, the CDR3 reads TGTGCCAGCCTCTCTACCCAGACTTACGAGCAGTACTTC. This codes for CASLSTQTYEQYF. The J gene is TRBJ2-7, the V gene TRBV6-5, with D unresolved. The germline gives CDR1 MNHEY, CDR2 SVGAGI. The CDR3 length is 13 residues. Trimming pared 8 bases from V and 4 bases from J, leaving 15 bases between.

DNA for the CDR3: TGTGCCAGTAGGAAACAGGGCGACGAAAAACTGTTTTTT. Its translation: CASRKQGDEKLFF. The rearrangement joins TRBV19 to TRBJ1-4, with D tentatively TRBD1 (6 bases). This CDR3 is 13 amino acids long. Trimming stripped 6 bases from V and 8 bases from J, with 13 bases between. CDR1 is LNHDA and CDR2 is SQIVND in the germline V gene (reference sequence). The variable domain in full, with the rest retrieved from reference TRBV19 and TRBJ1-4, is DGGITQSPKYLFRKEGQNVTLSCEQNLNHDAMYWYRQDPGQGLRLIYYSQIVNDFQKGDIAEGYSVSREKKESFPLTVTSAQKNPTAFYLCASRKQGDEKLFFGSGTQLSVL.